Described below is a single TCR beta chain sequence and its context. Antigen unknown. Researchers made TCR beta libraries by using iRepertoire HTBI primers and running Arm-PCR on CDR3 regions. Per the original data handling: Identification of gene segments yielded approximately 62 TRBV and 13 to 15 TRBJ across samples. TCRdb analysed the multiplex PCR reads with MiXCR anew, one entry per CDR3 protein. None of the V and J calls come from the authors' own analysis; TCRdb made them. Among a few hundred thousand distinct CDR3 sequences listed, about 21% were seen once. The sample is drawn from a study of regulatory T cells in long-lasting Graves disease. In the study overall: Treatment with antithyroid drugs for over 5 years, together with positive TSH receptor antibodies, meant persistent Graves' disease. Overall study results and limits: The study found TRBV28, TRBJ1-2 and TRBJ2-5 favored in persistent disease.

The germline gives CDR1 GTSNPN, CDR2 SVGIG (reference sequence). V was pared by 0 bases and J by 2 bases, with 8 bases between. The CDR3 length is 14 residues. Noted time point: persistent/refractory GD, antithyroid drugs over 5 years with positive TRAb. The TCR library was prepared using RNA isolated from PBMCs. This receptor was obtained from a female donor with Graves disease. Sample: peripheral blood mononuclear cells (PBMCs), taken when the disease was refractory, from a patient treated with antithyroid drugs. This rearrangement joins TRBV30 to TRBJ2-1; D remains unclear. CDR3 residues: CAWSVAIPYNEQFF. For the CDR3, the DNA is TGTGCCTGGAGTGTAGCAATTCCCTACAATGAGCAGTTCTTC.